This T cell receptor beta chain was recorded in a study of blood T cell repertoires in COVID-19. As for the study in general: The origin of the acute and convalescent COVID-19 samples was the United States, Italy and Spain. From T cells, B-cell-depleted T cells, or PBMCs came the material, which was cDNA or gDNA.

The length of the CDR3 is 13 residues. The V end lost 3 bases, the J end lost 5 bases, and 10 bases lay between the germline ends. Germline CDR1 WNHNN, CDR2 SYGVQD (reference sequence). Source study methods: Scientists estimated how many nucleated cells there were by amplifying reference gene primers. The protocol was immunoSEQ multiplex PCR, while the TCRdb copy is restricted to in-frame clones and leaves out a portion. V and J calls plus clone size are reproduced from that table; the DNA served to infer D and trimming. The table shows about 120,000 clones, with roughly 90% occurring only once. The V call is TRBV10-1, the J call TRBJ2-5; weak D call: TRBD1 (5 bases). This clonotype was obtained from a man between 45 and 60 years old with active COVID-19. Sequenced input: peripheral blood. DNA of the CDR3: TGCGCCAGCAGTGAAGGGGTCGGGGAGACCCAGTACTTC. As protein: CASSEGVGETQYF.